This T cell receptor (beta chain) appears in the sequencing data of a study of kidney transplant recipient with SARS-CoV-2 infection. With regard to this clonotype: This clone may be a read error of a much larger clone one base away.

The CDR3 covers 12 residues. TCRdb re-called the reads with MiXCR, one entry per CDR3 protein. Of under 300,000 distinct CDR3 sequences listed, under 30% are singletons. Material: a blood sample, obtained at baseline and between days 110 and 120 from a kidney transplant recipient. This sequence originates from a young adult male patient who had COVID-19 and was a kidney transplant recipient. The T cells may come from the graft donor. The rearrangement links TRBV3-2 to TRBJ2-3. TRBV3-2 is tagged as a pseudogene. CDR3 amino acids: CAGSQGSNTQYF. In nucleotides, the CDR3 is TGTGCCGGCAGCCAAGGAAGCAATACGCAGTATTTT.